This is a list of T cell receptor beta chains from one sample in a study of T cell responses to AZD1222 COVID-19 vaccine. Clones were read by immunoSEQ multiplex PCR, and TCRdb kept only the in-frame ones, dropping some. The sample includes about 110,000 clones, 81% of them seen just once. Sample: peripheral blood, taken on day 0 of AZD1222 vaccination. All receptors come from an adult in good health. Each CDR3 is given with its conserved first and last residue. A D gene is named only where the DNA matches it firmly. Clone size is given for some rows only: seen once, a few or many times, or a class if the clone is expanded.

V gene	J gene	clone size	D gene	CDR3 DNA	CDR3 protein
TRBV10-3	TRBJ1-2	-	TRBD1	TGTGCCATCAGTGAGTCGACCGGGACAGGGTATGGCTACACCTTC	CAISESTGTGYGYTF
TRBV12-5	TRBJ1-4	once	-	TGTGCTAGTGGTTTAAGTCCTAATGAAAAACTGTTTTTT	CASGLSPNEKLFF
TRBV2	TRBJ1-1	-	-	TGTGCCAGCAGTGTTAGGGGGGGCGGTACTGAAGCTTTCTTT	CASSVRGGGTEAFF
TRBV7-2	TRBJ2-5	-	-	TGTGCCAGCAGCTTACTCCCCATCTCGGGACAAGAGACCCAGTACTTC	CASSLLPISGQETQYF
TRBV19	TRBJ2-1	-	TRBD2	TGTGCCAGTAGTGTCTCAAGCGGGAGAGTAGAGCAGTTCTTC	CASSVSSGRVEQFF
TRBV28	TRBJ1-1	-	TRBD1	TGTGCCAGCACCCCGGACAGGAGCGGAGCTTTCTTT	CASTPDRSGAFF
TRBV11-2	TRBJ1-1	-	-	TGTGCCAGCAGCCCCCGTCGTGTGGCTAACACTGAAGCTTTCTTT	CASSPRRVANTEAFF
TRBV6-5	TRBJ1-1	-	-	TGTGCCAGCAAAGACCCTGTCGCCACTGAAGCTTTCTTT	CASKDPVATEAFF
TRBV30	TRBJ2-2	-	TRBD2	TGTGCCTGGAATAGTCTAGCGGGGGCCTCTCCGGGCGGGGAGCTGTTTTTT	CAWNSLAGASPGGELFF
TRBV7-9	TRBJ1-1	-	-	TGTGCCAGCAGCTTAGGAGGGGCGACTGAAGCTTTCTTT	CASSLGGATEAFF
TRBV7-9	TRBJ2-7	-	-	TGTGCCAGCAGATCCACGGGGGACAGCTTCTCCTACGAGCAGTACTTC	CASRSTGDSFSYEQYF
TRBV7-8	TRBJ1-2	-	TRBD1	TGTGCCAGCAACCCACAGGGGCCTAACGGCTATGGCTACACCTTC	CASNPQGPNGYGYTF
TRBV27	TRBJ1-2	-	TRBD1	TGTGCCAGCAGGAACCGGGACAGGGGGCCGGGCTACACCTTC	CASRNRDRGPGYTF
TRBV28	TRBJ2-3	-	TRBD2	TGTGCCAGCACCGGGACTAGCGGGAGTAATTTTGATACGCAGTATTTT	CASTGTSGSNFDTQYF
TRBV6-5	TRBJ2-7	-	TRBD1	TGTGCCAGCATCACTAGTCCCCGGGACAGGAGGGAGTACTTC	CASITSPRDRREYF
TRBV12-3/TRBV12-4	TRBJ2-5	-	-	TGTGCCAGCAGACTGAGGGGAGAGACCCAGTACTTC	CASRLRGETQYF
TRBV5-1	TRBJ2-1	few	-	TGCGCCAGCAGCACCCAGTACAGCTCCTACAATGAGCAGTTCTTC	CASSTQYSSYNEQFF
TRBV29-1	TRBJ2-7	once	TRBD1	TGCAGCGTTGGACAGGGGTTTACCTACGAGCAGTACTTC	CSVGQGFTYEQYF
TRBV18	TRBJ1-2	-	-	TGTGCCAGCTCAGACCAAAGGCAGGCTAACTATGGCTACACCTTC	CASSDQRQANYGYTF
TRBV24-1	TRBJ1-3	-	-	TGTGCCACCAGTGACCTACTAACTTCTGGAAACACCATATATTTT	CATSDLLTSGNTIYF
TRBV6-5	TRBJ1-4	-	TRBD1	TGTGCCAGCAGTCGAGGGGGACAGCGTAATGAAAAACTGTTTTTT	CASSRGGQRNEKLFF
TRBV6-5	TRBJ2-5	-	TRBD2	TGTGCCAGCAGTTCGCGGGGGGCACAAGAGACCCAGTACTTC	CASSSRGAQETQYF
TRBV28	TRBJ2-5	-	TRBD1	TGTGCCAGCAGACAACAGGGGGCCTCAGAGACCCAGTACTTC	CASRQQGASETQYF
TRBV6-5	TRBJ1-2	-	TRBD1	TGTGCCAGCCGGACAGGAAACTATGGCTACACCTTC	CASRTGNYGYTF
TRBV6-5	TRBJ2-1	-	TRBD2	TGTGCCAGCAGTCCCGGGACTAGCGGGAGCAATGAGCAGTTCTTC	CASSPGTSGSNEQFF
TRBV7-2	TRBJ2-6	-	TRBD2	TGTGCCAGCAGCTTAGGGTGGACTAGCGGCCGCTCTGGGGCCAACGTCCTGACTTTC	CASSLGWTSGRSGANVLTF
TRBV19	TRBJ1-2	once	-	TGTGCCACCGTAGAGATGGGCCTTAACTATGGCTACACCTTC	CATVEMGLNYGYTF
TRBV6-2/TRBV6-3	TRBJ2-5	-	-	TGTGCCAGCAGTTTTTCGACTAGTGGGGTATCGGAGACCCAGTACTTC	CASSFSTSGVSETQYF
TRBV7-6	TRBJ2-1	-	TRBD2	TGTGCCAGCAGCTTAAAGGTTTTTAGCGGGGGGCCGAGCTCCTACAATGAGCAGTTCTTC	CASSLKVFSGGPSSYNEQFF
TRBV28	TRBJ1-4	-	-	TGTGCCAGCAGTCCCGCCTTCGGCCACGAACTAGGGGAAAAACTGTTTTTT	CASSPAFGHELGEKLFF
TRBV19	TRBJ1-5	few	-	TGTGCCAGTAGTCAAACGTGGGGGGCCTCCAATCAGCCCCAGCATTTT	CASSQTWGASNQPQHF
TRBV6-6	TRBJ2-7	-	-	TGTGCCAGCAGGCACTCCTACGAGCAGTACTTC	CASRHSYEQYF
TRBV18	TRBJ1-2	-	-	TGTGCCAGCTCACCACGGGACGAAATCTATGGCTACACCTTC	CASSPRDEIYGYTF
TRBV10-3	TRBJ1-2	-	-	TGTGCCATCAGCGACCCAACGGCTAGGGACAACTATGGCTACACCTTC	CAISDPTARDNYGYTF
TRBV6-2/TRBV6-3	TRBJ1-2	-	-	TGTGCCAGCAGTTTCGGGGGACCTGGATGGGGCTACACCTTC	CASSFGGPGWGYTF
TRBV2	TRBJ1-2	-	TRBD1	TGTGCCAGCAGTGAGGTAGGGGGCGCAGCTAACTATGGCTACACCTTC	CASSEVGGAANYGYTF
TRBV12-3/TRBV12-4	TRBJ2-7	once	-	TGTGCCAGCAGACCCAGGGGTGACGAGCAGTACTTC	CASRPRGDEQYF
TRBV28	TRBJ1-4	-	-	TGTGCCAGCAGTTTTGGCGGGGACACTAATGAAAAACTGTTTTTT	CASSFGGDTNEKLFF
TRBV12-5	TRBJ2-1	-	TRBD2	TGTGCTAGTGGTCCATCGGGACTAGCGGGAGTCAATGAGCAGTTCTTC	CASGPSGLAGVNEQFF
TRBV5-5	TRBJ2-3	-	-	TGTGCCAGCAGCCGGACGGGGACTAGCACAGATACGCAGTATTTT	CASSRTGTSTDTQYF
TRBV3-1/TRBV3-2	TRBJ1-5	few	-	TGTGCCAGCAGCCAAGGGGTCAATCAGCCCCAGCATTTT	CASSQGVNQPQHF
TRBV19	TRBJ1-5	-	TRBD1	TGTGCCAGTAGTGGGGGACAGGGGAGCGATCAGCCCCAGCATTTT	CASSGGQGSDQPQHF
TRBV7-9	TRBJ2-3	-	TRBD2	TGTGCCAGCAGGACTAGCGGGAGGTGGAGCACAGATACGCAGTATTTT	CASRTSGRWSTDTQYF
TRBV7-2	TRBJ2-3	few	-	TGTGCCAGCAGCTCCCGCGATGGGGATATAACAGATACGCAGTATTTT	CASSSRDGDITDTQYF
TRBV5-1	TRBJ1-4	-	TRBD1	TGCGCCAGCAGCAAGGGACAGGGGGCGTCTAGTGAAAAACTGTTTTTT	CASSKGQGASSEKLFF
TRBV11-2	TRBJ2-7	few	TRBD1	TGTGCCAGCAGCTTAGATTACTGGGGACAGGGGTCCCCTTACGAGCAGTACTTC	CASSLDYWGQGSPYEQYF
TRBV5-4	TRBJ1-2	-	-	TGTGCCAGCAGCTTGGACGACACAACTAACTATGGCTACACCTTC	CASSLDDTTNYGYTF
TRBV6-5	TRBJ2-7	-	TRBD1	TGTGCCAGCAGTTACGCCGGGACAGGGGGGAGGCAGTACTTC	CASSYAGTGGRQYF
TRBV5-1	TRBJ1-2	-	-	TGCGCCAGCAGCTTGGACAGCGGGGCGCGTGGCTACACCTTC	CASSLDSGARGYTF
TRBV28	TRBJ1-2	-	-	TGTGCCAGCAGTCCGGCGGGTGTGGGTTCAGACTATGGCTACACCTTC	CASSPAGVGSDYGYTF
TRBV18	TRBJ2-5	-	-	TGTGCCAGCTCTCTCCAGGGAGGCCAAGAGACCCAGTACTTC	CASSLQGGQETQYF
TRBV9	TRBJ2-3	-	-	TGTGCCAGCAGCCCCCGGGGGCACCTCACAGATACGCAGTATTTT	CASSPRGHLTDTQYF